The next 15 T cell receptor beta chains were all read from a single sample in a study of blood T cell repertoires in COVID-19. Assay used: immunoSEQ multiplex PCR; TCRdb lists only in-frame clones, some missing. The repertoire includes about 440,000 clones, 87% of them detected once, and about 2% sits in the top ten. Sequenced input: PBMCs or T cells enriched from blood (not recorded which). These receptors were taken from a woman between 18 and 30 years old with acute COVID-19.

The gene calls are TRBV2 and TRBJ2-3, with 8 bases identical to TRBD1. V lost 3 bases to trimming and J lost 0 bases; unmatched junction nucleotides: 5. The CDR3 is made up of 16 amino acids. Germline CDR1 is SNHLY and CDR2 is FYNNEI. This CDR3 is CASSEAGGASTDTQYF. CDR3 bases: TGTGCCAGCAGTGAGGCAGGGGGCGCGAGCACAGATACGCAGTATTTT.

A word on this clone: Within the sample, other DNA sequences also encode this same CDR3. This chain connects TRBV27 to TRBJ1-1, with 10 positions matching TRBD1. V was clipped by 2 bases and J by 4 bases; unmatched bases: 1. Germline CDR1 reads MNHEY; CDR2 reads SMNVEV (reference sequence). This CDR3 region has 14 residues. CDR3 protein: CASSLGTGVTEAFF. In DNA form, the CDR3 reads TGTGCCAGCAGTTTAGGGACAGGGGTCACTGAAGCTTTCTTT.

This clone was recorded only once. The chain is built from TRBV11-2 and TRBJ2-1, with 13 bases matching TRBD2. The CDR3 runs to 15 residues. The J segment lost 8 bases and the V segment lost 7 bases, leaving 8 bases of the junction unmatched. CDR1 is SGHAT, CDR2 FQNNGV, per germline. As DNA, the CDR3 is TGTGCCAGCACCCTCACTAGCGGGGGGGTGGATGAGCAGTTCTTC. Translation: CASTLTSGGVDEQFF.

The chain is built from TRBV5-1 and TRBJ2-6, with 9 bases lining up with TRBD1. The CDR3 totals 17 residues. V lost 2 bases, J lost 0 bases, and 3 bases stayed unmatched. Germline-derived CDR1 and CDR2 are SGHRS and YFSETQ. This CDR3 is CASSLGTGISGANVLTF. The CDR3 DNA reads as TGCGCCAGCAGCTTAGGGACAGGGATCTCTGGGGCCAACGTCCTGACTTTC.

The chain carries TRBV9 and TRBJ1-1; D gene ambiguous. Germline CDR1 is SGDLS and CDR2 is YYNGEE. Trimming cost V 4 bases and J 6 bases, with 16 bases left between them. This CDR3 spans 14 amino acids. Here the CDR3 reads CASSPRGDESEAFF. The CDR3 DNA sequence: TGTGCCAGCAGCCCCCGAGGCGACGAATCTGAAGCTTTCTTT. Full variable domain (outside the CDR3, taken from reference TRBV9 and TRBJ1-1): DSGVTQTPKHLITATGQRVTLRCSPRSGDLSVYWYQQSLDQGLQFLIQYYNGEERAKGNILERFSAQQFPDLHSELNLSSLELGDSALYFCASSPRGDESEAFFGQGTRLTVV.

The CDR3 here is CASSLYRDRGGQETQYF. CDR3 in DNA: TGTGCCAGCAGCTTATACCGGGACAGGGGTGGTCAAGAGACCCAGTACTTC. The chain combines TRBV7-8 with TRBJ2-5, with 10 bases identical to TRBD1. The germline CDR1 and CDR2 sequences are SGHVS and FQNEAQ. This CDR3 has 17 residues. V trimming: 2 bases; J trimming: 2 bases; junction bases outside the gene matches: 8.

The V gene is TRBV27, the J gene TRBJ2-3; 9 nucleotides agree with TRBD2. The germline CDR1 and CDR2 sequences are MNHEY and SMNVEV (reference sequence). The length of the CDR3 is 20 residues. V shed 1 base and J 6 bases; nucleotides not matched to a gene: 20. The DNA of the CDR3 is TGTGCCAGCAGTTTATTAGCGGGAGTTGAAAATCGGCCTGGTTGGGATACGCAGTATTTT. Its protein product is CASSLLAGVENRPGWDTQYF.

The sample holds one count of this clone. This rearrangement joins TRBV4-1 to TRBJ1-1; perhaps TRBD1 as D (6 bases). Deletions cut 4 bases from V and 6 bases from J, with 15 bases between. The germline gives CDR1 MGHRA, CDR2 YSYEKL. The CDR3 is 14 residues long. The CDR3 nucleotides are TGCGCCAGCAGCCTCCCCCGAGGGGGTGCTGAAGCTTTCTTT. Translation gives CASSLPRGGAEAFF.

The chain couples TRBV4-1 to TRBJ2-1, with 8 bases aligning to TRBD2. The CDR3 length is 15 residues. From germline, CDR1 is MGHRA and CDR2 YSYEKL. The junction had 9 bases not matched to a gene; V was cut back by 2 bases and J by 9 bases. The DNA of the CDR3 is TGCGCCAGCAGCCAACCGGGACTAGTTGTAAGTGAGCAGTTCTTC. Translating gives CASSQPGLVVSEQFF.

The chain recombines TRBV7-9 with TRBJ2-5; tentative D call: TRBD1 (6 bases). CDR1 is SEHNR and CDR2 is FQNEAQ in the germline V gene (reference sequence). This CDR3 contains 15 residues. Trimming stripped 1 base from V and 3 bases from J, with 12 bases between. CDR3 region: CASSLVGHQKETQYF. CDR3 nucleotides: TGTGCCAGCAGCTTAGTGGGACACCAAAAAGAGACCCAGTACTTC.

The CDR3, as DNA: TGTGCCAGCAGTTTCGGTAGCGGCTACGAGCAGTACTTC. Translation gives CASSFGSGYEQYF. V usage is TRBV27 and J usage is TRBJ2-7; tentative D call: TRBD2 (6 bases). This CDR3 is built from 13 residues. CDR1 MNHEY and CDR2 SMNVEV come from the germline V gene (reference sequence). Trimming removed 3 bases at V and 3 bases at J, with 9 bases between.

V is TRBV27 and J is TRBJ1-5; tentatively, D is TRBD1 (6 bases). Germline V gene data show CDR1 as MNHEY and CDR2 as SMNVEV (reference sequence). Trimming left V 2 bases short and J 5 bases short, with 10 bases between. The CDR3 sequence is 14 residues long. Here the CDR3 reads CASSLGRGHQPQHF. The CDR3, as DNA: TGTGCCAGCAGTTTAGGCAGGGGCCATCAGCCCCAGCATTTT.

The rearrangement links TRBV6-5 to TRBJ2-7; tentatively, D is TRBD1 (6 bases). The V end was cut by 2 bases, the J end by 3 bases, with 14 bases between. The germline V gene encodes CDR1 MNHEY and CDR2 SVGAGI. The CDR3 is 15 amino acids. The CDR3 protein is CASSYVGKGDYEQYF. CDR3 in DNA: TGTGCCAGCAGTTACGTGGGGAAGGGGGACTACGAGCAGTACTTC.

The rearrangement joins TRBV11-3 to TRBJ2-4, with TRBD2 matching 8 bases. CDR3 length equals 12 residues. V gave up 4 bases and J gave up 12 bases; unmatched junction bases: 5. Germline values: CDR1 SGHNT, CDR2 YENEEA. The CDR3 DNA sequence: TGTGCCAGCAGCTCCAGCGGGGGAGATCAGTACTTC. Amino acid sequence: CASSSSGGDQYF.

This chain joins TRBV4-2 and TRBJ2-1; perhaps TRBD1 as D (5 bases). This CDR3 is 17 amino acids long. CDR1 and CDR2 from the germline V gene are LGHNA and YNFKEQ. V lost 0 bases and J 7 bases, leaving 19 bases between the germline ends. CDR3 sequence: CASSQESVTVNGNEQFF. CDR3 nucleotides: TGTGCCAGCAGCCAAGAGAGCGTGACAGTAAACGGTAATGAGCAGTTCTTC.